This T cell receptor beta chain was observed in a study of blood T cell repertoires in COVID-19. CDR1 is SGHNT, CDR2 YYREEE, per germline (reference sequence). This CDR3 spans 13 amino acids. V gave up 3 bases and J gave up 9 bases; unmatched junction bases: 6. Original data processing: Reference gene primer amplification gave estimated nucleated cell counts. Clones were read by immunoSEQ multiplex PCR, and TCRdb kept only the in-frame ones, dropping some. D and trimming come from the DNA, and the V and J calls and clone size come from that table. The table has fewer than 85,000 clones, approximately 90% seen once; the top ten hold 9.1%.

The receptor comes from a human donor in a cohort sampled during active COVID-19. The chain carries TRBV5-4 and TRBJ1-5, with 7 bases that match TRBD1. Input material: peripheral blood. CDR3 sequence: CASSWGQMGPQHF. The CDR3 nucleotides are TGTGCCAGCAGCTGGGGACAGATGGGGCCCCAGCATTTT.